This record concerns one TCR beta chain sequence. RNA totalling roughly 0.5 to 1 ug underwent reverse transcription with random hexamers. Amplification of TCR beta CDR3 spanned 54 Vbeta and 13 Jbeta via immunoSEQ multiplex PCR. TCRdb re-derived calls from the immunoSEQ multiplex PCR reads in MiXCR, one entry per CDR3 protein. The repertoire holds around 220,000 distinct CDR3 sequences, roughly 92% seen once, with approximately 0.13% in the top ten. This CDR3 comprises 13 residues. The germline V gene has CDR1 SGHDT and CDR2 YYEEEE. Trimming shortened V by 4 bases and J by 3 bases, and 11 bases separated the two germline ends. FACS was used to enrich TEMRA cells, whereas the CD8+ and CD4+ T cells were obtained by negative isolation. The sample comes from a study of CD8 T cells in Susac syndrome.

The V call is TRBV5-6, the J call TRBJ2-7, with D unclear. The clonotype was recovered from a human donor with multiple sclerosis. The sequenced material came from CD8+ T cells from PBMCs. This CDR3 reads CASSGINIYEQYF. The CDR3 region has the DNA TGTGCCAGCAGCGGAATTAATATCTACGAGCAGTACTTC.